The source of this T cell receptor beta chain is a study of early T cells in non-severe SARS-CoV-2 infection. At the level of the study: Sequenced material consisted of bulk RNA (from unsorted whole blood), and chains were unpaired.

CDR3 length: 16 amino acids. With 4 bases clipped from V and 2 bases from J, the junction kept 10 bases outside the gene matches. Germline loops: CDR1 LNHNV, CDR2 YYDKDF (reference sequence). Notes on the study in general: Anti-spike CD8 specificities were favored by VDJdb matching, whose results missed private and CD4 specificities.

This clonotype has a handful of counts. What it binds is unknown. Unique molecular identifiers were added to individual cDNA molecules. In TCRdb, the 5' RACE reads were re-called with MiXCR into one record per CDR3 protein. This sample has about 39,000 distinct CDR3 sequences, with around 5.1% found just once. This TCR was recovered from an adult who was a healthcare worker with PCR-confirmed SARS-CoV-2 infection or an uninfected control (not recorded which). Sample: whole blood, taken at baseline. The V gene is TRBV15, the J gene TRBJ2-7; 8 bases match TRBD1. In nucleotides, the CDR3 is TGTGCCACCAGCACCCCCCCGGGACAGGCCACCTACGAGCAGTACTTC. Amino acids: CATSTPPGQATYEQYF.